This TCR beta chain was recovered during a study of T cell repertoires in ileal Crohn's disease. The CDR3 is 17 residues long. Trimming took 2 bases from V and 4 from J; bases not matched to a gene: 9. In germline, CDR1 is SGHRS, CDR2 YFSETQ. Only in-frame clones appear in the TCRdb table, and some are missing; sequencing was by immunoSEQ multiplex PCR. The sample holds about 8,200 clones; under 80% are singletons and the top ten take more than 7.5%. The sequencing sample was made of ileal tissue. This rearrangement joins TRBV5-1 to TRBJ2-3, with 11 bases identical to TRBD2. This TCR came from an adult with Crohn's disease. The DNA of the CDR3 is TGCGCCAGCAGCTTAGCGACTAGCGGGGTTGGGGCAGATACGCAGTATTTT. Encoded protein: CASSLATSGVGADTQYF.